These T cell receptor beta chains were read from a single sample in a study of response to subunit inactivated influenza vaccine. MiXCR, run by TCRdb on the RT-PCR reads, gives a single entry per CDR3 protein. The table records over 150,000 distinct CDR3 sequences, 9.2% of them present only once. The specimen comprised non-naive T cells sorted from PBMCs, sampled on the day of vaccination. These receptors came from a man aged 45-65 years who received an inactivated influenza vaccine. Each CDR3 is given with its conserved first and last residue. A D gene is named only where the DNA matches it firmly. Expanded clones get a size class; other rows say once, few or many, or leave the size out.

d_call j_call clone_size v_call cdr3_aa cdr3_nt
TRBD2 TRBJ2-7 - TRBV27 CASKLTGGSSYEQYF TGTGCCAGCAAACTCACAGGCGGGAGCTCCTACGAGCAGTACTTC
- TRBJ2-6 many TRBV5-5 CASSRVSGANVLTF TGTGCCAGCAGCCGGGTGTCTGGGGCCAACGTCCTGACTTTC
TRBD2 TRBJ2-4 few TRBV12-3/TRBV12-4 CASSLSGGINIQYF TGTGCCAGCAGTTTGAGCGGGGGGATAAACATTCAGTACTTC
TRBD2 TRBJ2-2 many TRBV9 CASSASGTSASNTGELFF TGTGCCAGCAGCGCGTCCGGGACTAGCGCTTCGAACACCGGGGAGCTGTTTTTT
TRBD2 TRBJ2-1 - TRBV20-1 CSAIGTRSYNEQFF TGCAGTGCTATCGGGACTAGATCCTACAATGAGCAGTTCTTC
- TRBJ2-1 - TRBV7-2 CASSLMALNNEQFF TGTGCCAGCAGCTTAATGGCTCTAAACAATGAGCAGTTCTTC
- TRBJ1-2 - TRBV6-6 CASKGGNYGYTF TGTGCCAGCAAGGGGGGTAACTATGGCTACACCTTC
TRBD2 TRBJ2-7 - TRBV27 CASKSRGLAGPSSYEQYF TGTGCCAGCAAAAGTAGAGGACTAGCGGGACCCAGCTCCTACGAGCAGTACTTC
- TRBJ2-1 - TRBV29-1 CSVEFAGRSYNEQFF TGCAGCGTTGAATTTGCGGGACGCTCCTACAATGAGCAGTTCTTC
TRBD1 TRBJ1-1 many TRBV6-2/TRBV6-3 CASRYGQAWTEAFF TGTGCCAGCAGATACGGACAGGCTTGGACTGAAGCTTTCTTT
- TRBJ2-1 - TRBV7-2 CASSFGFYDTEQFF TGTGCCAGCAGCTTCGGATTCTACGACACTGAGCAGTTCTTC
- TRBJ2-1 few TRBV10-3 CATQSGHRPGNEQFF TGTGCCACCCAGTCCGGACACAGACCGGGCAATGAGCAGTTCTTC
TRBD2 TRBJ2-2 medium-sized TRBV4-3 CASSQVPRLAGHGELFF TGCGCCAGCAGCCAAGTCCCAAGGCTAGCGGGACACGGGGAGCTGTTTTTT
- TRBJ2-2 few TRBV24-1 CATSDLRPEGTITGELFF TGTGCCACCAGTGATTTACGACCTGAAGGGACCATAACCGGGGAGCTGTTTTTT
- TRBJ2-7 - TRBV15 CATSRDLAREQYF TGTGCCACCAGCAGAGATTTGGCCCGCGAGCAGTACTTC
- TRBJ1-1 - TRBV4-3 CASSQDLSRHQDTEAFF TGCGCCAGCAGCCAAGATCTGAGCCGACACCAGGACACTGAAGCTTTCTTT
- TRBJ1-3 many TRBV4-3 CASSQWTSGNTIYF TGCGCCAGCAGCCAATGGACGTCTGGAAACACCATATATTTT
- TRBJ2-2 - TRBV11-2 CASSLGRFGELFF TGTGCCAGCAGCCTCGGACGGTTCGGGGAGCTGTTTTTT
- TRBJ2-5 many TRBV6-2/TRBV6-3 CASKLREETQYF TGTGCCAGCAAACTTAGGGAGGAGACCCAGTACTTC
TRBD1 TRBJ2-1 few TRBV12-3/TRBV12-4 CASSSLQGADEQFF TGTGCCAGCAGTTCCCTGCAGGGGGCGGATGAGCAGTTCTTC
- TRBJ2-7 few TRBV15 CATSRDGRDYEQYF TGTGCCACCAGCAGAGATGGCAGAGACTACGAGCAGTACTTC
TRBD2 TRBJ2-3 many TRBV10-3 CAISYSGGGSTDTQYF TGTGCCATCAGTTATTCGGGCGGGGGAAGCACAGATACGCAGTATTTT
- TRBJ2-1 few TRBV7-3 CASSLQDNEQFF TGTGCCAGCAGCTTACAGGACAATGAGCAGTTCTTC
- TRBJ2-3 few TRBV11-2 CASRLAGTDTQYF TGTGCCAGCAGACTAGCAGGCACAGATACGCAGTATTTT
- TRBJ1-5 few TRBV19 CASSEYTNQPQHF TGTGCCAGTAGTGAATATACCAATCAGCCCCAGCATTTT
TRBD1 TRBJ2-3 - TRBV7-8 CASTIVGQGAQYF TGTGCCAGCACCATAGTGGGACAGGGAGCGCAGTATTTT
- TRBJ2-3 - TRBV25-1 CASSDPGTSTDTQYF TGTGCCAGCAGTGATCCGGGGACGAGCACAGATACGCAGTATTTT
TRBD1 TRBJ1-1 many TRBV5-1 CASSLGSGQGLFF TGCGCCAGCAGCTTGGGGTCAGGACAGGGGTTATTCTTT
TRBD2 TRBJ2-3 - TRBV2 CASRATSDSFTDTQYF TGTGCCAGCAGGGCTACTAGCGACTCATTCACAGATACGCAGTATTTT
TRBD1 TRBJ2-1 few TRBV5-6 CASSLVARQGIFDNEQFF TGTGCCAGCAGCTTGGTGGCCAGACAGGGGATTTTCGACAATGAGCAGTTCTTC
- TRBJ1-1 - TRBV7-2 CASSLGLGHRGAEAFF TGTGCCAGCAGCTTAGGACTCGGACACCGAGGCGCTGAAGCTTTCTTT
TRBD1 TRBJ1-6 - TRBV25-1 CASSGWDREDSPLHF TGTGCCAGCAGTGGGTGGGACAGGGAGGATTCACCCCTCCACTTT
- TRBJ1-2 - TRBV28 CASTTQMGKSSGGYTF TGTGCCAGCACTACCCAGATGGGGAAATCAAGTGGGGGCTACACCTTC
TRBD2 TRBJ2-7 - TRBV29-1 CSVEERRGWPYEQYF TGCAGCGTTGAAGAACGGCGGGGGTGGCCCTACGAGCAGTACTTC
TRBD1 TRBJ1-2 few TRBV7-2 CASGWGQGFRGYTF TGTGCCAGCGGGTGGGGACAGGGATTTCGCGGCTACACCTTC
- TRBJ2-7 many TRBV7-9 CASSSPEGYEQYF TGTGCCAGCAGCTCCCCAGAGGGCTACGAGCAGTACTTC
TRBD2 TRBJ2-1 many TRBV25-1 CASSSVAGGPETPYNEQFF TGTGCCAGCAGTTCCGTAGCGGGAGGCCCAGAGACCCCATACAATGAGCAGTTCTTC
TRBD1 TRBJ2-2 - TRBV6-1 CASSFHLDRGNTGELFF TGTGCCAGCAGCTTCCACTTGGACAGGGGGAACACCGGGGAGCTGTTTTTT
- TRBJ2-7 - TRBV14 CASSEVGRNVYEQYF TGTGCCAGCAGTGAAGTAGGACGGAATGTCTACGAGCAGTACTTC
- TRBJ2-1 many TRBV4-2 CASSHYRVDEQFF TGTGCCAGCAGCCATTACAGGGTCGATGAGCAGTTCTTC
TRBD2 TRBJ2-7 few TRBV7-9 CASSSSGSPNEQYF TGTGCCAGCAGCTCCAGCGGGAGCCCCAACGAGCAGTACTTC
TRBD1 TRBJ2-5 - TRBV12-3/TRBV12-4 CASSPGQGGQETQYF TGTGCCAGCAGTCCGGGACAGGGAGGCCAAGAGACCCAGTACTTC
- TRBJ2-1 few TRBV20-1 CSAREELVTSYNEQFF TGCAGTGCTAGAGAGGAGCTGGTCACCTCCTACAATGAGCAGTTCTTC
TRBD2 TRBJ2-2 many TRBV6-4 CASSPPYWTSGRARNTGELFF TGTGCCAGCAGTCCACCCTATTGGACTAGCGGGAGGGCCAGGAACACCGGGGAGCTGTTTTTT
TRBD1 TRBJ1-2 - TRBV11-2 CASSTQTGVGYTF TGTGCCAGCAGCACCCAGACAGGGGTAGGCTACACCTTC
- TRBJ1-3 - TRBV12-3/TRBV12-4 CASSLSGRGNTIYF TGTGCCAGCAGTTTAAGTGGTCGTGGAAACACCATATATTTT
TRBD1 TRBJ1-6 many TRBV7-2 CASSLKGQGNNSPLHF TGTGCCAGCAGCTTAAAGGGACAGGGGAATAATTCACCCCTCCACTTT
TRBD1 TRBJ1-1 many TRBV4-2 CASSQETGSAEAFF TGTGCCAGCAGCCAAGAGACAGGGTCGGCTGAAGCTTTCTTT
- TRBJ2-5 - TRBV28 CASSLWGQEQETQYF TGTGCCAGCAGTTTATGGGGACAAGAGCAAGAGACCCAGTACTTC
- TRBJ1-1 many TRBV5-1 CASSLRLANTEAFF TGCGCCAGCAGCTTGAGACTCGCGAACACTGAAGCTTTCTTT
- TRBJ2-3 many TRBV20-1 CSAAVFRGGTDTQYF TGCAGTGCTGCCGTTTTCCGGGGTGGCACAGATACGCAGTATTTT
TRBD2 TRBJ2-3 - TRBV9 CASSGLAGGSTDTQYF TGTGCCAGCAGCGGATTAGCGGGAGGGAGCACAGATACGCAGTATTTT
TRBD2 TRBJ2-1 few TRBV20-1 CSARDPGLDQGEQFF TGCAGTGCTAGAGATCCGGGACTAGATCAGGGTGAGCAGTTCTTC
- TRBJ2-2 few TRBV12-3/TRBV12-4 CASSFGRNTGELFF TGTGCCAGCAGTTTTGGGCGGAATACCGGGGAGCTGTTTTTT
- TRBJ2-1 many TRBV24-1 CATSDSFRGNEQFF TGTGCCACCAGTGATTCTTTCAGAGGCAATGAGCAGTTCTTC
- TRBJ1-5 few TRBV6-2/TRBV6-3 CASSLRPIGRENQPQHF TGTGCCAGCAGTTTGCGCCCAATTGGACGGGAGAATCAGCCCCAGCATTTT